This TCR beta chain was profiled in a study of blood T cell repertoires in COVID-19. The J segment lost 5 bases and the V segment lost 4 bases, leaving 8 bases of the junction unmatched. Germline CDR1 reads SGHVS; CDR2 reads FQNEAQ. This CDR3 has 15 residues. Clones were read by immunoSEQ multiplex PCR, and TCRdb kept only the in-frame ones, dropping some. The top ten clones hold roughly a tenth of a sample with around 220,000 clones, 80% to 90% of them seen once. This chain uses TRBV7-8 with TRBJ2-3; 8 nucleotides line up with TRBD1. This TCR derives from a woman older than 75 with acute or convalescent COVID-19. The sequenced material came from peripheral blood. DNA of the CDR3: TGTGCCAGCAGCTCGGACAGGGTGGTTGGAGATACGCAGTATTTT. It specifies CASSSDRVVGDTQYF.